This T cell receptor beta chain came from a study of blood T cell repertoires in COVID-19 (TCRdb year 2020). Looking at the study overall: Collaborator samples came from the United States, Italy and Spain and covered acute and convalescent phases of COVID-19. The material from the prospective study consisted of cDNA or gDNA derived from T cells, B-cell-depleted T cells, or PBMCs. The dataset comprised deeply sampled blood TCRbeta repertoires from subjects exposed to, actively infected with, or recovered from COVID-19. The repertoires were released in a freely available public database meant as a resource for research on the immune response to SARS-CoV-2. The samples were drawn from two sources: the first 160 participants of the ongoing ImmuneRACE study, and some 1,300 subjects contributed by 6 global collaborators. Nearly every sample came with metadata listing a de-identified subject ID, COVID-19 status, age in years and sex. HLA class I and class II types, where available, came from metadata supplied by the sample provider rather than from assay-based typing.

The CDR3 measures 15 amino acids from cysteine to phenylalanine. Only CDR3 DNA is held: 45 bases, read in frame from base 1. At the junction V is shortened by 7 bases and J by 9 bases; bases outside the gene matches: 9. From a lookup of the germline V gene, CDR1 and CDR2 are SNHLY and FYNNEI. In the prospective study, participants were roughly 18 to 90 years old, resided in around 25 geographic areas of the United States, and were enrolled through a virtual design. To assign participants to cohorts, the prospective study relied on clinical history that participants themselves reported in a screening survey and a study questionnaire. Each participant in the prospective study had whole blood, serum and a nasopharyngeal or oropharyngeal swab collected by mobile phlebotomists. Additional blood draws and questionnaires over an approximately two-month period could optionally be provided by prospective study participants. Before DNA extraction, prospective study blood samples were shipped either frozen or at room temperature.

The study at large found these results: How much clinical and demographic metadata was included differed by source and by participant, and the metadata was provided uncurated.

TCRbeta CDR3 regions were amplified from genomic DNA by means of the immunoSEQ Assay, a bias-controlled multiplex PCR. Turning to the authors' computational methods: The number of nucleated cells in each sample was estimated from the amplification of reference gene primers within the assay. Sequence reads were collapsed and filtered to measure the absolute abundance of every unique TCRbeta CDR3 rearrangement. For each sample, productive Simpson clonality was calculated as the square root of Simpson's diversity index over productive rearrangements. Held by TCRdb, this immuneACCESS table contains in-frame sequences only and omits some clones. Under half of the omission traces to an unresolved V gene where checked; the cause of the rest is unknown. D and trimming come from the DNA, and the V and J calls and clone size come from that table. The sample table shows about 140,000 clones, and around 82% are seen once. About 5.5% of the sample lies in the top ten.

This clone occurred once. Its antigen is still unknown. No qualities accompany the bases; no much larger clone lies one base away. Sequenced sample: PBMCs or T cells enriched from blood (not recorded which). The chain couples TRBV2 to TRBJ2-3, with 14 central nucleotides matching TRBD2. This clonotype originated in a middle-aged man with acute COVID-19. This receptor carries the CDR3 CASIPGTSGSGTQYF. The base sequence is TGTGCCAGCATCCCGGGGACTAGCGGGAGTGGGACGCAGTATTTT.